Each of the 23 T cell receptor beta chains below was sequenced from the same sample in a study of blood T cell repertoires in COVID-19. Clones were read by immunoSEQ multiplex PCR, and TCRdb kept only the in-frame ones, dropping some. The sample carries roughly 200,000 clones, about 78% recorded once. Sequencing was done on a sample of peripheral blood. These receptor sequences come from a woman aged 50 to 60 with active or convalescent COVID-19.

CDR3 residues: CASSQTPNQPQHF. In DNA form, the CDR3 reads TGTGCCAGCAGCCAAACACCCAATCAGCCCCAGCATTTT. V gene TRBV3-1 (or the pseudogene TRBV3-2) combines with J gene TRBJ1-5; D is uncertain. CDR3 length: 13 residues. Trimming pared 2 bases from V and 3 bases from J, leaving 5 bases between. Germline V gene data show CDR1 as LGHDT and CDR2 as YNNKEL (reference sequence).

This chain connects TRBV28 to TRBJ1-5; maybe TRBD1 (6 bases). The V and J ends lost 6 bases and 2 bases respectively, with 17 bases between them. This CDR3 region has 16 residues. Germline values: CDR1 MDHEN, CDR2 SYDVKM. CDR3 protein: CASSSPNGQRNQPQHF. The CDR3 region has the DNA TGTGCCAGCAGCAGCCCCAATGGACAGCGCAATCAGCCCCAGCATTTT.

This sequence joins TRBV19 and TRBJ2-7, with TRBD1 matching 12 bases. Germline CDR1 reads LNHDA; CDR2 reads SQIVND (reference sequence). The junction had 8 bases not matched to a gene; V was cut back by 7 bases and J by 4 bases. The CDR3 length is 15 residues. The CDR3 DNA follows: TGTGCCAGTATGAGTAGGGGACAGGGGGCGTACGAGCAGTACTTC. Translating it yields CASMSRGQGAYEQYF.

This clone has only one observation. Other DNA sequences in the sample encode the same CDR3. The genes are TRBV9 and TRBJ2-1; 9 positions agree with TRBD2. CDR1 SGDLS and CDR2 YYNGEE come from the germline V gene. CDR3 size: 15 residues. J lost 5 bases, V lost 4 bases, and 7 bases had no gene match. This CDR3 reads CASSLRSGGNNEQFF. CDR3 DNA sequence: TGTGCCAGCAGCCTTAGGAGCGGGGGGAACAATGAGCAGTTCTTC. The full variable domain, its missing parts supplied by reference TRBV9 and TRBJ2-1, is DSGVTQTPKHLITATGQRVTLRCSPRSGDLSVYWYQQSLDQGLQFLIQYYNGEERAKGNILERFSAQQFPDLHSELNLSSLELGDSALYFCASSLRSGGNNEQFFGPGTRLTVL.

V is TRBV28 and J is TRBJ2-5; 9 bases map to TRBD2. The V segment lost 6 bases and the J segment 2 bases; nucleotides outside the gene matches: 7. The CDR3 runs to 15 residues. Germline values: CDR1 MDHEN, CDR2 SYDVKM. The DNA for the CDR3 is TGTGCCAGCAGAGTCGAACTAGCGGGTCAAGAGACCCAGTACTTC. Translated, it gives CASRVELAGQETQYF.

This chain links TRBV5-6 with TRBJ2-6; D might be TRBD1 (5 bases). The V gene's germline CDR1 is SGHDT and CDR2 YYEEEE. The CDR3 covers 16 residues. Trimming took 4 bases from V and 0 from J, leaving 11 bases between them. Here the CDR3 DNA reads TGTGCCAGCAGCCGCCGACAGAGCTCTGGGGCCAACGTCCTGACTTTC. This sequence encodes CASSRRQSSGANVLTF. Drawing the rest from reference TRBV5-6 and TRBJ2-6, the complete variable domain is DAGVTQSPTHLIKTRGQQVTLRCSPKSGHDTVSWYQQALGQGPQFIFQYYEEEERQRGNFPDRFSGHQFPNYSSELNVNALLLGDSALYLCASSRRQSSGANVLTFGAGSRLTVL.

This clone was recorded a few times. The V call is TRBV19, the J call TRBJ2-1; 7 bases are shared with TRBD1. Germline V lookup: CDR1 LNHDA, CDR2 SQIVND (reference sequence). The CDR3 is made up of 15 amino acids. Losses at the gene ends were 6 bases for V and 7 bases for J; bases not matched to a gene: 12. The DNA of the CDR3 is TGTGCCAGTAGCGTTCTCAGGGGGAGTAGTAATGAGCAGTTCTTC. This sequence encodes CASSVLRGSSNEQFF.

This chain joins TRBV19 and TRBJ1-1; TRBD1 might be the D (5 bases). Germline V gives CDR1 LNHDA, CDR2 SQIVND (reference sequence). V lost 5 bases and J lost 0, with 10 bases in between. This CDR3 has 14 amino acids. The CDR3 loop reads CASSVPGMNTEAFF. The CDR3 DNA reads TGTGCCAGTAGTGTCCCAGGGATGAACACTGAAGCTTTCTTT.

This clone was picked up one time. The CDR3 DNA reads as TGTGCCAGCAGCTTCGCCGGGACAGGAGCAACGGAGCAGTTCTTC. Amino acid sequence: CASSFAGTGATEQFF. The V gene is TRBV7-8, the J gene TRBJ2-1, with TRBD1 matching 8 bases. The CDR3 is made up of 15 amino acids. Germline CDR1 SGHVS, CDR2 FQNEAQ. The trim removed 3 bases at V and 10 bases at J, leaving 11 bases unmatched.

The rearrangement links TRBV5-1 to TRBJ2-2, with 10 bases fitting TRBD2. Germline CDR1 reads SGHRS; CDR2 reads YFSETQ. This CDR3 is built from 17 residues. V shed 4 bases and J 2 bases; nucleotides not matched to a gene: 8. The CDR3 loop reads CASSQGLAVINTGELFF. As DNA, the CDR3 is TGCGCCAGCAGCCAAGGACTAGCGGTTATAAACACCGGGGAGCTGTTTTTT.

V usage is TRBV4-3 and J usage is TRBJ1-3; 7 bases line up with TRBD1. This CDR3 is built from 16 residues. Germline V lookup: CDR1 LGHNA, CDR2 YSLEER. V lost 0 bases and J lost 0; bases outside the gene matches: 2. DNA of the CDR3: TGCGCCAGCAGCCAAGATAGGGACAGCTCTGGAAACACCATATATTTT. It is translated as CASSQDRDSSGNTIYF.

The chain recombines TRBV7-9 with TRBJ1-2; 7 nucleotides agree with TRBD1. The CDR3 is made up of 15 amino acids. With V trimmed by 1 base and J by 6 bases, 8 bases remained unmatched. Germline loops: CDR1 SEHNR, CDR2 FQNEAQ (reference sequence). CDR3: CASSLGGQFINGYTF. The CDR3 nucleotides are TGTGCCAGCAGCTTAGGGGGACAGTTTATCAATGGCTACACCTTC.

In this sample, this clone turned up once. The J gene is TRBJ1-5, the V gene TRBV6-5; D may be TRBD1 (6 bases). V shed 8 bases and J shed 4 bases, with 12 bases lying between them. Germline assignment: CDR1 MNHEY and CDR2 SVGAGI. CDR3 length: 13 residues. For the CDR3, the DNA is TGTGCCAGCTGGGCAGGGGCGAATCAGCCCCAGCATTTT. It specifies CASWAGANQPQHF.

The chain employs TRBV19 and TRBJ1-2; D is uncertain. V was pared by 4 bases and J by 7 bases, with 19 bases between. Germline CDR1 LNHDA, CDR2 SQIVND (reference sequence). The CDR3 spans 15 residues. The CDR3 bases are TGTGCCAGTAGTACTACGGACCGATTCGGGATTGGCTACACCTTC. Amino acid sequence: CASSTTDRFGIGYTF.

The table lists this clone with a few counts. CDR3 DNA: TGTGCCAGCAGTTTGGGGCAGGGAAGGGGCTACACCTTC. Protein sequence: CASSLGQGRGYTF. The chain uses TRBV28 and TRBJ1-2; possibly TRBD1 for D (5 bases). Germline V CDR1 and CDR2: MDHEN, SYDVKM. V was trimmed by 3 bases and J by 8 bases, leaving 13 bases between them. The CDR3 sequence is 13 residues long.

The chain links TRBV7-9 to TRBJ2-3; 9 bases align to TRBD2. Germline loops: CDR1 SEHNR, CDR2 FQNEAQ (reference sequence). Trimming removed 5 bases from V and 3 bases from J; junction bases left unmatched: 9. The CDR3 sequence is 16 residues long. CDR3 residues: CASSVFLAGQTDTQYF. Written as DNA, the CDR3 is TGTGCCAGCAGCGTGTTCCTAGCGGGGCAGACAGATACGCAGTATTTT.

The V gene is TRBV7-8, the J gene TRBJ1-1, with D unclear. The CDR3 runs 16 residues. Germline V gives CDR1 SGHVS, CDR2 FQNEAQ. Trimming pared 5 bases from V and 5 bases from J, leaving 21 bases between. In DNA, the CDR3 is TGTGCCAGCAGCCCCCCTCGGTCCACTCAGGTTACTGAAGCTTTCTTT. This encodes CASSPPRSTQVTEAFF. The variable domain in full, completed from reference TRBV7-8 and TRBJ1-1, reads GAGVSQSPRYKVAKRGQDVALRCDPISGHVSLFWYQQALGQGPEFLTYFQNEAQLDKSGLPSDRFFAERPEGSVSTLKIQRTQQEDSAVYLCASSPPRSTQVTEAFFGQGTRLTVV.

V usage is TRBV6-5 and J usage is TRBJ2-5; D is perhaps TRBD1 (6 bases). Trimming removed 4 bases at V and 4 bases at J, with 19 bases between. The CDR3 loop spans 16 amino acids. Germline V CDR1 and CDR2: MNHEY, SVGAGI. CDR3 sequence reads: CASSSNGQSTGETQYF. CDR3 coding DNA: TGTGCCAGCAGTTCAAACGGACAGTCGACCGGAGAGACCCAGTACTTC.

The J gene is TRBJ2-5, the V gene TRBV5-4; 10 positions agree with TRBD2. Germline CDR1 and CDR2: SGHNT and YYREEE (reference sequence). The CDR3 loop spans 16 amino acids. J was trimmed by 5 bases and V by 2 bases; bases with no gene match: 9. In DNA form, the CDR3 reads TGTGCCAGCAGCTTAAGGCTAGCGGGAGTTGGTGAGACCCAGTACTTC. This encodes CASSLRLAGVGETQYF.

CDR3 DNA sequence: TGTGCCAGCAGTTACAGGGGAGATACGCAGTATTTT. Its protein product is CASSYRGDTQYF. This chain links TRBV6-5 with TRBJ2-3, with TRBD1 as a possible D gene (5 bases). The V end was cut by 2 bases, the J end by 5 bases, with 5 bases between. The CDR3 has 12 amino acids. The germline V gene encodes CDR1 MNHEY and CDR2 SVGAGI.

This clone has more than one count but fewer than ten. The chain carries TRBV11-2 and TRBJ1-6; D remains ambiguous. The V and J ends lost 3 bases and 13 bases respectively, with 7 bases between them. Looked up from germline, CDR1 is SGHAT and CDR2 is FQNNGV. The CDR3 is 11 residues long. CDR3 nucleotides: TGTGCCAGCAGCTTCAGTTGGCCCCTCCACTTT. It translates to CASSFSWPLHF. Full variable domain (missing parts from reference TRBV11-2 and TRBJ1-6): EAGVAQSPRYKIIEKRQSVAFWCNPISGHATLYWYQQILGQGPKLLIQFQNNGVVDDSQLPKDRFSAERLKGVDSTLKIQPAKLEDSAVYLCASSFSWPLHFGNGTRLTVT.

The J gene is TRBJ1-1, the V gene TRBV6-1; 7 bases fit TRBD1. V was clipped by 3 bases and J by 1 base; unmatched bases: 5. The CDR3 spans 15 residues. Per the germline V gene, CDR1 is MNHNS and CDR2 is SASEGT. The CDR3 DNA reads TGTGCCAGCAGTGATACAGGGGTAAGGAACACTGAAGCTTTCTTT. Translation: CASSDTGVRNTEAFF.

Many counts were recorded for this clone. The chain links TRBV7-9 to TRBJ1-3, with D tentatively TRBD1 (6 bases). Between the trimmed V and J ends, which lost 4 bases and 5 bases, there was a span of 15 bases. Per the germline V gene, CDR1 is SEHNR and CDR2 is FQNEAQ (reference sequence). The CDR3 consists of 15 residues. In DNA, the CDR3 is TGTGCCAGCAGCTCCCCAGCAGGGGTGCGAAACACCATATATTTT. It codes for CASSSPAGVRNTIYF.